This T cell receptor beta chain was found in a study of early T cells in non-severe SARS-CoV-2 infection. Study-level results: Reliance on VDJdb matching favored anti-spike CD8 responses; private and CD4 specificities were missed.

For this clonotype: Its antigen is unidentified.

The TCR library protocol was used to attach unique molecular identifiers. These identifiers were attached to individual cDNA molecules. Each CDR3 protein gets one entry after TCRdb re-called the 5' RACE reads with MiXCR. The data contain about 66,000 distinct CDR3 sequences, about 13% of them singletons. From germline, CDR1 is SQVTM and CDR2 ANQGSEA. J gave up 5 bases and V 0 bases, and 10 bases lay outside the gene matches. This CDR3 is 16 amino acids long. The V call is TRBV29-1, the J call TRBJ2-5; 9 bases align to TRBD2. Sequencing used whole blood. The sequence was collected from an adult who was a healthcare worker with PCR-confirmed SARS-CoV-2 infection or an uninfected control (not recorded which). Here the CDR3 DNA reads TGCAGCGTTGAAGATCTGGGTAGCGGGAGTTATGAGACCCAGTACTTC. It translates to CSVEDLGSGSYETQYF.